A selection of T cell receptor beta chains follows, all from one sample in a study of beta chain features in type 1 diabetes. Generated by immunoSEQ multiplex PCR, the TCRdb table keeps only in-frame clones and is missing some. The table records 300,000 to 400,000 clones, around 10% of them present only once. The material sequenced was central memory CD4+ T cells from blood. The receptors were sampled from a man under 40 with type 1 diabetes. CDR3s include the opening cysteine and the closing phenylalanine or tryptophan. The order of the fields is CDR3 length, D gene, clone size, V gene, J gene, CDR3 protein, CDR3 DNA. The D gene is left open where the match is weak. For some rows the clone size is stated as once, few or many, or as a class when expanded; others skip it.

>14|TRBD1|NA|TRBV14|TRBJ2-2
CASTTGVNTGELFF
TGTGCCAGCACTACAGGGGTCAACACCGGGGAGCTGTTTTTT
>13|TRBD1|many|TRBV29-1|TRBJ1-4
CSVGRGQREKLFF
TGCAGCGTGGGCAGGGGGCAGCGGGAAAAACTGTTTTTT
>11|NA|NA|TRBV5-6|TRBJ2-1
CASSKEGEQFF
TGTGCCAGCAGCAAGGAGGGCGAGCAGTTCTTC
>15|TRBD1|few|TRBV18|TRBJ2-1
CASSPGTGGINEQFF
TGTGCCAGCTCACCAGGGACAGGGGGGATTAATGAGCAGTTCTTC
>15|TRBD1|NA|TRBV19|TRBJ2-3
CASSLGTGGIDTQYF
TGTGCCAGTAGTCTCGGGACAGGGGGAATTGATACGCAGTATTTT
>12|TRBD1|NA|TRBV25-1|TRBJ1-6
CASRTGDSPLHF
TGTGCCAGCAGGACAGGGGATTCACCCCTCCACTTT
>15|NA|few|TRBV11-2|TRBJ1-4
CASSKQVMTGEKLFF
TGTGCCAGCAGCAAACAGGTCATGACCGGGGAAAAACTGTTTTTT
>12|NA|NA|TRBV11-3|TRBJ2-1
CASGVKRGEQFF
TGTGCCAGTGGGGTTAAAAGGGGTGAGCAGTTCTTC
>16|NA|few|TRBV4-3|TRBJ1-3
CASSQDRDMEGNTIYF
TGCGCCAGCAGCCAAGATCGTGATATGGAAGGAAACACCATATATTTT
>13|NA|NA|TRBV4-3|TRBJ1-4
CASSQGREEKLFF
TGCGCCAGCAGCCAAGGTCGTGAGGAAAAACTGTTTTTT
>17|NA|NA|TRBV18|TRBJ2-6
CASSQNLPGSGANVLTF
TGTGCCAGCTCACAGAATTTACCAGGTTCTGGGGCCAACGTCCTGACTTTC
>15|NA|few|TRBV5-4|TRBJ2-1
CASTLPGQPYNEQFF
TGTGCCAGCACCTTACCCGGACAGCCCTACAATGAGCAGTTCTTC
>13|NA|many|TRBV2|TRBJ2-3
CASMEPGTDTQYF
TGTGCCAGCATGGAGCCAGGCACAGATACGCAGTATTTT
>14|NA|NA|TRBV5-1|TRBJ1-1
CASSLQGQNTEAFF
TGCGCCAGCAGCTTGCAGGGACAGAACACTGAAGCTTTCTTT
>13|TRBD1|many|TRBV2|TRBJ2-3
CASRRQGSDTQYF
TGTGCCAGCAGGCGACAGGGCTCAGATACGCAGTATTTT
>15|NA|NA|TRBV4-1|TRBJ2-3
CASSLVMGSTDTQYF
TGCGCCAGCAGCCTTGTGATGGGTAGCACAGATACGCAGTATTTT
>16|TRBD2|few|TRBV7-2|TRBJ2-3
CASSLGGSPSTDTQYF
TGTGCCAGCAGTTTGGGAGGGAGCCCTAGCACAGATACGCAGTATTTT
>17|NA|few|TRBV2|TRBJ2-2
CASSQWGATDNTGELFF
TGTGCCAGCAGTCAATGGGGGGCAACGGACAACACCGGGGAGCTGTTTTTT
>14|NA|few|TRBV4-3|TRBJ1-1
CASSLTGSGTEAFF
TGCGCCAGCAGCCTCACAGGATCGGGCACTGAAGCTTTCTTT
>14|TRBD1|few|TRBV19|TRBJ2-2
CASSVDRAGGELFF
TGTGCCAGTAGTGTGGACAGGGCCGGCGGGGAGCTGTTTTTT
>13|NA|few|TRBV6-5|TRBJ2-5
CASSRGPQETQYF
TGTGCCAGCAGCAGGGGACCTCAAGAGACCCAGTACTTC
>16|TRBD2|NA|TRBV5-1|TRBJ2-2
CASSITGTRGTGELFF
TGCGCCAGCAGCATAACCGGGACTAGGGGCACCGGGGAGCTGTTTTTT
>14|TRBD2|NA|TRBV7-2|TRBJ2-5
CASSLGTSYETQYF
TGTGCCAGCAGCCTAGGGACTAGCTATGAGACCCAGTACTTC
>13|NA|NA|TRBV7-2|TRBJ1-5
CASSQSSGGIQHF
TGTGCCAGCAGCCAATCCTCCGGGGGGATCCAGCATTTT
>14|NA|NA|TRBV27|TRBJ2-5
CASSPRYGGETQYF
TGTGCCAGCAGTCCCCGGTACGGGGGAGAGACCCAGTACTTC
>15|NA|NA|TRBV4-3|TRBJ2-7
CASTPGRSRSYEQYF
TGCGCCAGCACTCCGGGACGGAGTCGATCCTACGAGCAGTACTTC
>15|NA|NA|TRBV27|TRBJ1-4
CASSRAVATNEKLFF
TGTGCCAGCAGTCGGGCGGTCGCAACTAATGAAAAACTGTTTTTT
>17|NA|few|TRBV13|TRBJ2-7
CASSAINEGKGSYEQYF
TGTGCCAGCAGCGCTATCAATGAGGGGAAGGGGTCCTACGAGCAGTACTTC
>15|NA|NA|TRBV11-2|TRBJ2-5
CASSTLARPIETQYF
TGTGCCAGCAGCACCCTAGCGCGCCCAATCGAGACCCAGTACTTC
>10|TRBD1|NA|TRBV30|TRBJ2-7
CAWGTGPLYF
TGTGCCTGGGGGACAGGGCCCTTGTACTTC
>15|NA|few|TRBV5-4|TRBJ2-6
CASSFTGTGANVLTF
TGTGCCAGCAGCTTCACAGGGACTGGGGCCAACGTCCTGACTTTC
>13|NA|few|TRBV29-1|TRBJ2-7
CSRHGEVVHEQYF
TGCAGCCGTCACGGCGAGGTGGTCCACGAGCAGTACTTC
>13|NA|few|TRBV2|TRBJ2-1
CASRGLGRREQFF
TGTGCCAGCAGGGGCCTCGGCAGGCGGGAGCAGTTCTTC
>14|TRBD2|many|TRBV28|TRBJ2-5
CASKASGAQETQYF
TGTGCCAGCAAAGCCAGCGGGGCGCAAGAGACCCAGTACTTC
>17|TRBD2|NA|TRBV5-8|TRBJ2-1
CASSIFKSGTIVNEQFF
TGTGCCAGCAGCATATTTAAGTCCGGGACTATAGTCAATGAGCAGTTCTTC
>15|NA|NA|TRBV5-4|TRBJ1-1
CASSRGQFKNTEAFF
TGTGCCAGCAGCAGAGGACAGTTTAAGAACACTGAAGCTTTCTTT
>15|TRBD1|few|TRBV18|TRBJ2-2
CASSPKRDRQGELFF
TGTGCCAGCTCACCCAAGAGGGACAGACAGGGGGAGCTGTTTTTT